This paragraph covers one TCR beta chain sequence. Its antigen is undetermined. This specimen comes from a study of T cells after yellow fever vaccination. Overall study: Preparing low-cell-number fractions relied on SMART-Seq v4 Ultra Low Input.

Regarding the study as a whole: Peaking on day 5 versus 15, the secondary response was faster but weaker. Re-detected after boosting: most primary clones, 96% of CD4 and over 80% of CD8.

By 5'RACE template switching, TCR cDNA was produced, with a universal primer site and UMIs added in the process. TCRdb independently ran MiXCR on the 5' RACE reads; one entry per CDR3 protein. The sample shows around 590,000 distinct CDR3 sequences, 9% to 15% of them seen only once. Germline V CDR1 and CDR2: SNHLY, FYNNEI. Trimming cost V 7 bases and J 6 bases; bases outside gene matches: 9. The CDR3 totals 15 residues. The V call is TRBV2, the J call TRBJ2-1; 10 positions agree with TRBD1. The origin of this receptor is a man between 25 and 39 years old who received the YFV17D yellow fever vaccine. The specimen comprised PBMCs, sampled on the day of the yellow fever booster vaccination. The DNA of the CDR3 is TGTGCCAGCAAAGCCGGGACAGGGGTCGGCAATGAGCAGTTCTTC. Translation: CASKAGTGVGNEQFF.